Below, 15 T cell receptor beta chains from the same sample are listed, as sequenced in a study of breast tumors, draining lymph nodes, adjacent tissues. TCRdb re-called the multiplex PCR reads through MiXCR, storing one row per CDR3 protein. The sample holds about 270,000 distinct CDR3 sequences; over 25% are singletons and the top ten take 0.85% to 1.3%. Samples came from axillary lymph nodes draining the breast cancer. Sequences were obtained from axillary lymph node tissue. The receptors were sampled from a female donor with breast cancer. Some clones in this sample may be carry-over from other donors' samples.

This clonotype was seen at least ten times. The chain recombines TRBV19 with TRBJ2-5, with 7 bases identical to TRBD2. V lost 4 bases and J lost 4; bases outside the gene matches: 0. The V gene's germline CDR1 is LNHDA and CDR2 SQIVND (reference sequence). CDR3 length equals 12 residues. CDR3 coding DNA: TGTGCCAGTAGTAGCGGGAGAGAGACCCAGTACTTC. As protein: CASSSGRETQYF.

This clonotype was seen many times. This chain links TRBV20-1 with TRBJ2-3; D is unresolved. The CDR3 length is 14 residues. With 1 base removed from V and 5 bases from J, the gap between germline ends came to 13 bases. CDR1 is DFQATT, CDR2 SNEGSKA, per germline (reference sequence). In nucleotides, the CDR3 is TGCAGTGCTAGAGCTCGCGGCTCCGGAGATACGCAGTATTTT. This gives the protein CSARARGSGDTQYF.

This clonotype was found many times. This sequence joins TRBV5-8 and TRBJ1-2, with a possible D match to TRBD1 (5 bases). The CDR3 length is 17 residues. Trimming took 0 bases from V and 4 from J, leaving 19 bases between them. Per the germline V gene, CDR1 is SGHTS and CDR2 is YDEGEE. This CDR3 is CASSLGSPLGTIYGYTF. The CDR3 region has the DNA TGTGCCAGCAGCTTGGGGTCGCCCCTAGGGACCATCTATGGCTACACCTTC.

This clonotype has at least ten counts. The chain combines TRBV4-3 with TRBJ1-2; TRBD1 might be the D (6 bases). The germline gives CDR1 LGHNA, CDR2 YSLEER. The CDR3 has 15 amino acids. V was cut by 1 base and J by 2 bases, with 11 bases left in between. CDR3 in DNA: TGCGCCAGCAGCCAAGGAGGGGGACGGAACTATGGCTACACCTTC. It yields the protein CASSQGGGRNYGYTF.

This clonotype was seen a few times. The rearrangement uses TRBV6-5 and TRBJ2-1, with 8 bases identical to TRBD1. The germline V gene encodes CDR1 MNHEY and CDR2 SVGAGI. The CDR3 is 12 amino acids. The junction had 4 bases not matched to a gene; V was cut back by 0 bases and J by 15 bases. CDR3 residues: CASSYSRQGWFF. CDR3 DNA: TGTGCCAGCAGTTACTCCCGACAGGGGTGGTTCTTC.

This clonotype appeared many times. The J gene is TRBJ2-1, the V gene TRBV29-1; 12 nucleotides agree with TRBD2. This CDR3 is 15 amino acids long. The germline CDR1 and CDR2 sequences are SQVTM and ANQGSEA. With V trimmed by 6 bases and J by 9 bases, 12 bases remained unmatched. CDR3 DNA: TGCAGCGTCGGGGCGGCTAGCGGGAGGGATGGTGAGCAGTTCTTC. Encoded protein: CSVGAASGRDGEQFF.

This clonotype was counted ten times or more. V usage is TRBV20-1 and J usage is TRBJ2-7, with D hard to call. The CDR3 loop spans 14 amino acids. V shed 6 bases and J shed 2 bases, with 17 bases lying between them. CDR1 DFQATT and CDR2 SNEGSKA come from the germline V gene (reference sequence). The CDR3 sequence: CSASILAKAYEQYF. The CDR3 nucleotides are TGCAGTGCCTCCATTTTAGCTAAAGCCTACGAGCAGTACTTC.

This clonotype was recorded at least ten times. The chain joins TRBV5-8 to TRBJ2-3, with D possibly being TRBD2 (6 bases). CDR3 length: 16 residues. V was shortened by 2 bases and J by 3 bases, with 16 bases between the two germline ends. Germline CDR1 and CDR2: SGHTS and YDEGEE. The CDR3 DNA reads as TGTGCCAGCAGCTTAAGGCGGGACGGGGCAACAGATACGCAGTATTTT. Translation gives CASSLRRDGATDTQYF.

A remark on this clonotype: One base away lies a much larger clone, so this may be a sequencing read error. V usage is TRBV20-1 and J usage is TRBJ2-1; D is unclear. This CDR3 region has 11 residues. CDR1 DFQATT and CDR2 SNEGSKA come from the germline V gene (reference sequence). The CDR3 region is CSASSFNEQLF. CDR3 nucleotides: TGCAGTGCTAGTAGTTTTAATGAGCAGCTCTTC.

For this clonotype: This could be a read error, since a much larger clone is one nucleotide away. The V gene is TRBV19, the J gene TRBJ1-6; D not resolved. CDR3 length: 13 residues. V dropped 3 bases and J dropped 11 bases, with 11 bases sitting between them. Germline CDR1 LNHDA, CDR2 SQIVND (reference sequence). In DNA form, the CDR3 reads TGTGCCAGTAGTATGGAAGGGAGTCCACCCCTCCACTTT. Its protein is CASSMEGSPPLHF.

This clonotype has only a few counts. A much larger clone is a single base away; this may be a read error. The chain has TRBV7-2 and TRBJ2-1; TRBD1 agrees at 9 bases. The ends lost 5 bases at V and 6 bases at J; junction bases unmatched: 8. The CDR3 extends over 15 amino acids. Germline V gives CDR1 SGHTA, CDR2 FQGNSA. CDR3 sequence (DNA): TGTGCCAGCAGCCGGACCGGGACAGGGAGCAATGAGCAGTTCTTC. Amino acid sequence: CASSRTGTGSNEQFF.

This clonotype was seen a handful of times. This chain connects TRBV7-2 to TRBJ2-4; TRBD1 is a possible D gene (5 bases). Between the trimmed V and J ends, which lost 3 bases and 0 bases, there was a span of 18 bases. Germline CDR1 SGHTA, CDR2 FQGNSA. The CDR3 is 18 residues long. In nucleotides, the CDR3 is TGTGCCAGCAGCTTCACGGATCCCGACAGCCTAGCCAAAAACATTCAGTACTTC. Its protein product is CASSFTDPDSLAKNIQYF.

Details on this clonotype: A much larger clone is a single base away; this may be a read error. V is TRBV5-1 and J is TRBJ2-2; D uncertain. The CDR3 runs 13 residues. Deletions cut 1 base from V and 6 bases from J, with 7 bases between. Germline V gene sequence: CDR1 SGHRS, CDR2 YFSETQ. The CDR3 DNA is TGCGCCAGCAGCTTGCTCTACGCCGGGGAGCTGTTTTTT. Translated, it gives CASSLLYAGELFF.

Turning to this clonotype: It is likely a read error, because the conserved phenylalanine at the end of the CDR3 is missing. Because the CDR3's place on the DNA is in doubt, the DNA is left out and the CDR3 is given as listed by TCRdb. V gene TRBV25-1 combines with J gene TRBJ1-3. The CDR3 is 10 residues long, ends included. Germline values: CDR1 MGHDK, CDR2 SYGVNS. CDR3 residues: CASSEPLAGT.

This clonotype has ten or more counts. The V gene is TRBV5-1, the J gene TRBJ2-7; D unresolved. Between the trimmed V and J ends, which lost 0 bases and 4 bases, there was a span of 11 bases. The CDR3 totals 14 residues. From germline, CDR1 is SGHRS and CDR2 YFSETQ. This chain's CDR3 is CASSLEVGSYEQYF. The CDR3 region has the DNA TGCGCCAGCAGCTTGGAGGTGGGTTCTTACGAGCAGTACTTC.